One T cell receptor beta chain is described in this entry. Its antigen is not identified. This CDR3 has 15 residues. V was clipped by 0 bases and J by 4 bases, with 13 bases between them. CDR1 is SGHVS, CDR2 FNYEAQ, per germline. The sample originates from a study of shared clonotypes between healthy human individuals. Study findings and constraints: In having few donors, the study represented limited genetic and exposure-history diversity.

Positive CCR7 selection of CD45RO-negative cells yielded the naive CD8 cells, and terminally differentiated effector memory CD45RA+ cells were excluded. All participating donors were Caucasian adults from Nashville, Tennessee. Data came from immunoSEQ multiplex PCR; TCRdb stores just in-frame clones and leaves some out. The data contain approximately 810,000 clones, around 93% of them singletons. The sequenced sample consisted of naive CD8+ T cells sorted from blood. This clonotype was obtained from a man under 40 in good health. V gene TRBV7-6 combines with J gene TRBJ2-7, with D uncertain. The CDR3 is CASSLAVGLQYEQYF. Written as DNA, the CDR3 is TGTGCCAGCAGCTTAGCAGTCGGTCTCCAGTACGAGCAGTACTTC.